This T cell receptor beta chain was obtained from a study of blood T cells in healthy people across ages. A second PCR, run for roughly 7 to 12 cycles, used a sample-barcoded 5' primer plus a J-beta primer mix. TCRdb reprocessed the 5' RACE reads with MiXCR, giving one entry per CDR3 protein. The profile shows some 550,000 distinct CDR3 sequences, 47% of them singletons. Looked up from germline, CDR1 is LGHDT and CDR2 is YNNKEL (reference sequence). Trimming left V 0 bases short and J 4 bases short, with 14 bases between. There are 16 residues in the CDR3. The chain has TRBV3-1 and TRBJ2-3; D is possibly TRBD2 (6 bases). The sample taken for sequencing was blood. This TCR was sampled from a man aged 80 or over in good health. The CDR3 DNA sequence: TGTGCCAGCAGCCAAGATCGCCACCGCGGGGCAGATACGCAGTATTTT. Translated, it gives CASSQDRHRGADTQYF.